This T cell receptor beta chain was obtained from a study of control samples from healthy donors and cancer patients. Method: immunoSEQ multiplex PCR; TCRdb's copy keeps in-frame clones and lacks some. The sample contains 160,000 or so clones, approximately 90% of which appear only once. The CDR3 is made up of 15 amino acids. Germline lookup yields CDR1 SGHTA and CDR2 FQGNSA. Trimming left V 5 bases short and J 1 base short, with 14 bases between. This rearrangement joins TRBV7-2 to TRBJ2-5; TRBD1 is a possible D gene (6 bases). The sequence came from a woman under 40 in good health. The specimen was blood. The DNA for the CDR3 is TGTGCCAGCAGCCACCGGTGGGGGCCCCAAGAGACCCAGTACTTC. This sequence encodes CASSHRWGPQETQYF.